These 21 T cell receptor beta chains were sequenced from one sample in a study of shared clonotypes between healthy human individuals. Repertoires were generated with immunoSEQ multiplex PCR, while TCRdb's copy carries only in-frame clones and drops some. The table records around 480,000 clones, approximately 79% of them present only once. Material for sequencing was PBMCs. The receptors were gathered from a middle-aged woman in good health. Some clones in this sample may be carry-over from other donors' samples.

The chain joins TRBV5-4 to TRBJ1-3; 7 bases map to TRBD1. Germline loops: CDR1 SGHNT, CDR2 YYREEE (reference sequence). The CDR3 length is 17 residues. The V and J ends lost 4 bases and 0 bases, in that order; junction bases with no gene match: 10. The CDR3 DNA follows: TGTGCCAGCAGCCAAATGACAGGGAGATTCTCTGGAAACACCATATATTTT. Residues: CASSQMTGRFSGNTIYF.

CDR3 in DNA: TGCGCCAGCAGCTCTGGACGAGTCGATGAGCAGTTCTTC. Encoded protein: CASSSGRVDEQFF. The rearrangement links TRBV5-1 to TRBJ2-1; D is undetermined. Per germline, CDR1 SGHRS and CDR2 YFSETQ. Between the trimmed V and J ends, which lost 3 bases and 8 bases, there was a span of 12 bases. The CDR3 is made up of 13 amino acids.

The V gene is TRBV6-6, the J gene TRBJ2-7, with 8 bases matching TRBD1. This CDR3 spans 14 amino acids. The trim removed 2 bases at V and 3 bases at J, leaving 3 bases unmatched. Germline assignment: CDR1 MNHNY and CDR2 SVGAGI (reference sequence). The CDR3 sequence is CASSYGQGYYEQYF. Here the CDR3 DNA reads TGTGCCAGCAGTTACGGACAGGGATACTACGAGCAGTACTTC.

This clone was recorded only once. This rearrangement joins TRBV19 to TRBJ1-2, with D unresolved. V was shortened by 1 base and J by 3 bases, with 6 bases between the two germline ends. The CDR3 runs to 13 residues. The V gene's germline CDR1 is LNHDA and CDR2 SQIVND (reference sequence). CDR3 amino acids: CASSIGGDYGYTF. For the CDR3, the DNA is TGTGCCAGTAGTATAGGGGGTGACTATGGCTACACCTTC.

The J gene is TRBJ2-6, the V gene TRBV6-4; D remains ambiguous. The CDR3 consists of 16 residues. Looked up from germline, CDR1 is MRHNA and CDR2 is SNTAGT. Trimming took off 6 bases at V and 0 bases at J, with 12 bases between the two ends. The CDR3 region is CASSPLFNSGANVLTF. The CDR3 DNA follows: TGTGCCAGCAGCCCCCTATTTAACTCTGGGGCCAACGTCCTGACTTTC.

This clone was seen a few times. This chain connects TRBV7-9 to TRBJ2-3, with D possibly matching TRBD2 (6 bases). V shed 5 bases and J shed 4 bases, with 16 bases lying between them. The germline gives CDR1 SEHNR, CDR2 FQNEAQ (reference sequence). CDR3 length: 15 amino acids. CDR3 region: CASSTGLIRADTQYF. CDR3 sequence (DNA): TGTGCCAGCAGCACAGGACTAATCCGGGCAGATACGCAGTATTTT.

This rearrangement joins TRBV7-9 to TRBJ2-1, with 9 bases matching TRBD2. CDR1 and CDR2 from the germline V gene are SEHNR and FQNEAQ (reference sequence). The CDR3 contains 16 residues. The J segment lost 5 bases and the V segment lost 4 bases, leaving 9 bases of the junction unmatched. The chain's CDR3 is CASSSLAGSSNNEQFF. DNA of the CDR3: TGTGCCAGCAGCTCCCTAGCGGGATCTAGTAACAATGAGCAGTTCTTC.

The rearrangement uses TRBV5-1 and TRBJ2-7, with 11 positions matching TRBD1. The V gene's germline CDR1 is SGHRS and CDR2 YFSETQ. The trim removed 5 bases at V and 6 bases at J, leaving 7 bases unmatched. The length of the CDR3 is 14 residues. For the CDR3, the DNA is TGCGCCAGCAGGGGTGGGACAGGGGGTCTCGAGCAGTACTTC. Residues: CASRGGTGGLEQYF.

The chain carries TRBV4-1 and TRBJ1-1; D gene unclear. V dropped 4 bases and J dropped 1 base, with 16 bases sitting between them. Germline lookup yields CDR1 MGHRA and CDR2 YSYEKL. This CDR3 spans 16 amino acids. The CDR3, as DNA: TGCGCCAGCAGCCTTCAACCTGACACACAGAACACTGAAGCTTTCTTT. This gives the protein CASSLQPDTQNTEAFF.

This clone has only one observation. The chain links TRBV10-3 to TRBJ1-4, with a possible D match to TRBD1 (5 bases). V was cut by 2 bases and J by 3 bases, with 7 bases left in between. The CDR3 length is 14 residues. The germline CDR1 and CDR2 sequences are ENHRY and SYGVKD. DNA of the CDR3: TGTGCCATCAGTGAGAGGGGCCCTAATGAAAAACTGTTTTTT. Protein: CAISERGPNEKLFF.

The CDR3 DNA is TGTGCCAGCAGCAAAGATGGTAGCGGGAGCCGTCAGTACGAGCAGTACTTC. Encoded protein: CASSKDGSGSRQYEQYF. J is TRBJ2-7 and V is TRBV21-1; the D call in the table, TRBD2, was not verified against the DNA. TRBV21-1 is classified as a pseudogene. The CDR3 runs 17 residues.

J is TRBJ2-3 and V is TRBV6-4, with D possibly matching TRBD2 (7 bases). The germline V and J ends were trimmed by 2 bases and 3 bases, with 12 bases remaining between them. The CDR3 length is 15 residues. Per germline, CDR1 MRHNA and CDR2 SNTAGT. The CDR3 nucleotides are TGTGCCAGCAGTGACGTGGGGGGGCATACAGATACGCAGTATTTT. Translated, it gives CASSDVGGHTDTQYF.

The table lists this clone with a count of one. V is TRBV15 and J is TRBJ2-1; 8 bases are shared with TRBD2. The V gene end was trimmed by 1 base and the J gene end by 4 bases; junction bases not matched to a gene: 3. The CDR3 is 15 amino acids. CDR1 and CDR2 from the germline V gene are LNHNV and YYDKDF (reference sequence). Written as DNA, the CDR3 is TGTGCCACCAGCAGAGTCGCGGGAGGTTACAATGAGCAGTTCTTC. The encoded protein is CATSRVAGGYNEQFF. Full variable domain (missing parts from reference TRBV15 and TRBJ2-1): DAMVIQNPRYQVTQFGKPVTLSCSQTLNHNVMYWYQQKSSQAPKLLFHYYDKDFNNEADTPDNFQSRRPNTSFCFLDIRSPGLGDTAMYLCATSRVAGGYNEQFFGPGTRLTVL.

The chain joins TRBV27 to TRBJ2-7, with D perhaps assigned TRBD1 or TRBD2 (6 bases each). Trimming shortened V by 3 bases and J by 3 bases, and 15 bases separated the two germline ends. This CDR3 spans 15 amino acids. CDR1 and CDR2 from the germline V gene are MNHEY and SMNVEV (reference sequence). CDR3 DNA: TGTGCCAGCAGTTTTGGGGGGCAGGGCAACTACGAGCAGTACTTC. Its translation: CASSFGGQGNYEQYF.

V gene TRBV19 combines with J gene TRBJ2-5, with 7 positions matching TRBD1. The CDR3 has 14 amino acids. The V segment lost 5 bases and the J segment 0 bases; nucleotides outside the gene matches: 3. Germline values: CDR1 LNHDA, CDR2 SQIVND (reference sequence). CDR3 region: CASSLGTDQETQYF. The CDR3 DNA is TGTGCCAGTAGTCTTGGGACAGACCAAGAGACCCAGTACTTC.

This chain connects TRBV11-2 to TRBJ2-5, with D hard to call. CDR1 and CDR2 from the germline V gene are SGHAT and FQNNGV. V lost 7 bases to trimming and J lost 4 bases, with 7 bases between them. The CDR3 totals 11 residues. CDR3 in amino acids: CASTPGETQYF. For the CDR3, the DNA is TGTGCCAGCACCCCCGGAGAGACCCAGTACTTC.

The genes are TRBV5-1 and TRBJ2-5; 7 bases match TRBD1. V lost 0 bases to trimming and J lost 7 bases; unmatched junction nucleotides: 6. Germline V CDR1 and CDR2: SGHRS, YFSETQ. This CDR3 has 14 amino acids. CDR3 DNA: TGCGCCAGCAGCTTGGACAGGGGAGTTGGGACCCAGTACTTC. It codes for CASSLDRGVGTQYF.

The chain joins TRBV19 to TRBJ2-1; D possibly corresponds to TRBD1 (6 bases). With 5 bases removed from V and 4 bases from J, the gap between germline ends came to 18 bases. The CDR3 sequence is 16 residues long. Germline V gives CDR1 LNHDA, CDR2 SQIVND (reference sequence). CDR3 region: CASSSSGDARYNEQFF. The CDR3 bases are TGTGCCAGTAGTTCCTCAGGGGACGCGCGTTACAATGAGCAGTTCTTC.

The V call is TRBV19, the J call TRBJ1-1, with 7 nucleotides matching TRBD1. CDR1 is LNHDA and CDR2 is SQIVND in the germline V gene (reference sequence). V was pared by 6 bases and J by 7 bases, with 8 bases of the junction left unmatched. CDR3 length equals 13 residues. DNA of the CDR3: TGTGCCAGTAGCCCCTGGGACAGCTTTGAAGCTTTCTTT. This codes for CASSPWDSFEAFF.

This chain links TRBV6-6 with TRBJ2-7, with D tentatively TRBD1 or TRBD2 (5 bases each). The CDR3 consists of 14 residues. Germline CDR1 and CDR2: MNHNY and SVGAGI (reference sequence). V lost 8 bases to trimming and J lost 5 bases, with 19 bases between them. CDR3 in DNA: TGTGCCAGCCGGTCGGGGCAGGTAGAAAACGAGCAGTACTTC. Its protein is CASRSGQVENEQYF.

V is TRBV28 and J is TRBJ2-5; no reliable D call. Per germline, CDR1 MDHEN and CDR2 SYDVKM. V lost 5 bases and J lost 4, with 14 bases in between. This CDR3 has 14 residues. CDR3 coding DNA: TGTGCCAGCAGTCTGAACCGGGCCCGAGAGACCCAGTACTTC. Its translation: CASSLNRARETQYF. Full variable domain (outside the CDR3, taken from reference TRBV28 and TRBJ2-5): DVKVTQSSRYLVKRTGEKVFLECVQDMDHENMFWYRQDPGLGLRLIYFSYDVKMKEKGDIPEGYSVSREKKERFSLILESASTNQTSMYLCASSLNRARETQYFGPGTRLLVL.